This is a list of T cell receptor beta chains from one sample in a study of blood T cells in healthy people across ages. TCRdb redid the calling of the 5' RACE reads with MiXCR, one entry per CDR3 protein. The profile shows around 1,000,000 distinct CDR3 sequences, 25% of them singletons. These sequences were also reported in another study, on T cells of mothers and their children.

Sequencing was carried out using blood. These receptors all stem from a girl aged 2 to 9 in good health. Each CDR3 is given with its conserved first and last residue. Fields, in order: clone size, J gene, D gene, V gene, CDR3 DNA, CDR3 protein. A D gene is named only where the DNA matches it firmly. Size values are once, few and many counts, or a class for expanded clones, and some rows have none.

.	TRBJ2-7	.	TRBV6-2/TRBV6-3	TGTGCCAGCGAAAGGGAGAGTAACGAGCAGTACTTC	CASERESNEQYF
.	TRBJ2-3	.	TRBV5-1	TGCGCCAGCAGCTTGGTCCCAGGTACTGGAACAGATACGCAGTATTTT	CASSLVPGTGTDTQYF
.	TRBJ2-1	.	TRBV7-8	TGTGCCAGCAGCCCTATGGGAGGGGGCATCTCCCAGGAGCAGTTCTTC	CASSPMGGGISQEQFF
.	TRBJ1-6	TRBD1	TRBV12-3/TRBV12-4	TGTGCCAGCAGCCGAGCCCTCCAACGGGACAGGGTTCTAAGCTCCTATAATTCACCCCTCCACTTT	CASSRALQRDRVLSSYNSPLHF
.	TRBJ1-2	.	TRBV7-2	TGTGCCAGCAGCTTAGGGAATCGGGGTAACGGCTACACCTTC	CASSLGNRGNGYTF
.	TRBJ2-3	.	TRBV15	TGTGCCACCAGTGGCGGGATCTACACAGATACGCAGTATTTT	CATSGGIYTDTQYF
.	TRBJ2-3	.	TRBV20-1	TGCAGTGCTAGACTCCATCTCCGGGACAGCACAGATACGCAGTATTTT	CSARLHLRDSTDTQYF
.	TRBJ2-4	.	TRBV11-2	TGTGCCAGCGTTGCAAATCTAGCCAAAAACATTCAGTACTTC	CASVANLAKNIQYF
.	TRBJ2-5	.	TRBV5-1	TGCGCCAGCAGCTTGCTAGCTAGTGGGGGTGCAGAGACCCAGTACTTC	CASSLLASGGAETQYF
.	TRBJ2-4	.	TRBV19	TGTGCCAGTAGTATGTTTCAAAACATTCAGTACTTC	CASSMFQNIQYF
.	TRBJ2-5	TRBD2	TRBV20-1	TGCAGTGCTAGCCGAGCGGGGGGCCCGGTGACCCAGTACTTC	CSASRAGGPVTQYF
few	TRBJ2-5	.	TRBV7-8	TGTGCCAGCAGAAGGCGAGTCGGTCAAGAGACCCAGTACTTC	CASRRRVGQETQYF
few	TRBJ2-3	TRBD2	TRBV7-9	TGTGCCAGCGCGGGGGGCGCGAGGGATACGCAGTATTTT	CASAGGARDTQYF
.	TRBJ1-1	.	TRBV3-1	TGTGCCAGCAGCCAAGAAGGCAGGTCCTTATTT	CASSQEGRSLF
.	TRBJ2-7	.	TRBV4-2	TGTGCCAGCAGCCAGCAGGGGATCGGGACCTACGAGCAGTACTTC	CASSQQGIGTYEQYF
few	TRBJ2-2	.	TRBV6-2/TRBV6-3	TGTGCCAGCAGTTATTACGACTGGGTTAACGCGAACACCGGGGAGCTGTTTTTT	CASSYYDWVNANTGELFF
few	TRBJ2-5	.	TRBV2	TGTGCCAGCAGGGCCCGACAGGATCGCAAAGAGACCCAGTACTTC	CASRARQDRKETQYF
few	TRBJ1-5	.	TRBV7-9	TGTGCCAGCAGCTTAGAGGGGCCCGGGCCCCAGCATTTT	CASSLEGPGPQHF
.	TRBJ2-1	.	TRBV6-2/TRBV6-3	TGTGCCAGCAGTTACGGAGGATCGTTTGATGAGCAGTTCTTC	CASSYGGSFDEQFF
.	TRBJ1-2	.	TRBV29-1	TGCAGCGCCGCCGGGACCTACGGATATGGCCACACCTTC	CSAAGTYGYGHTF
.	TRBJ2-3	.	TRBV12-3/TRBV12-4	TGTGCCAGCAGTTTCGGGAGTGTAGGGCATACGCAGTATTTT	CASSFGSVGHTQYF
.	TRBJ2-3	TRBD2	TRBV13	TGTGCCAGCAGCTCCTCTTTAGCGGGTAACACAGATACGCAGTATTTT	CASSSSLAGNTDTQYF